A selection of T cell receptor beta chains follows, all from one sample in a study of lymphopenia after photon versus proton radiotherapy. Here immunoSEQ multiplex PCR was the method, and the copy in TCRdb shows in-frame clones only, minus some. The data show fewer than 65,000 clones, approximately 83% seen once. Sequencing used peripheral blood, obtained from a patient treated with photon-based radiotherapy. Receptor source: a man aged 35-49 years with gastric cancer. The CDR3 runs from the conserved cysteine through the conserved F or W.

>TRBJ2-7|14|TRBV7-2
CASSLRTVRDEQYF
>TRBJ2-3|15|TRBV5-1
CASSLRGLGTDTQYF
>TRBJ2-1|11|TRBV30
CAWSVLGEQFF
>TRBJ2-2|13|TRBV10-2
CATRGANTGELFF
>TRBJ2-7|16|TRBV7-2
CASSGLGTSGAYEQYF
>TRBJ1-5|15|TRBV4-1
CASSQERGGGQPQHF
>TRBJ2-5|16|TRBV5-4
CASSWGGQGAGETQYF
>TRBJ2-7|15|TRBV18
CASSPGQGRVYEQYF
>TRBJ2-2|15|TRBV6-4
CASSDGAGDTGELFF
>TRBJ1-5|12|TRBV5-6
CASSLPSQPQHF
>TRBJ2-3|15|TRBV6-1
CASRGGQGRTDTQYF
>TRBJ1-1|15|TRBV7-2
CASSPNRGQSTEAFF
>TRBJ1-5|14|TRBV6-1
CASRGVDSNQPQHF
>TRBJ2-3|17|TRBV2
CASSSISVRGSADTQYF
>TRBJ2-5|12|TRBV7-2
CASSDSGETQYF
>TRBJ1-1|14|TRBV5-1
CASRSGRAPTEAFF
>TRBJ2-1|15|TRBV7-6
CASSPLRTGLYEQFF
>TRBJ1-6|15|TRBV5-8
CASSLGTVNNSPLHF
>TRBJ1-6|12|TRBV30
CAWMEGRSPLHF
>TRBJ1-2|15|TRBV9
CASGVPGQRTYGYTF
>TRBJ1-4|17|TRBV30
CAWSPRQGGRFGEKLFF
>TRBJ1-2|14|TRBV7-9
CASSLGTGVGGYTF
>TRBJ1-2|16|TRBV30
CAWGYPRAPGNYGYTF
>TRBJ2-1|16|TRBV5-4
CASSAERRLRPNEQFF
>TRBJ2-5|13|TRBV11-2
CASSPTWGTSPNF
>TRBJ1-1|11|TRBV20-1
CSATRGTEAFF
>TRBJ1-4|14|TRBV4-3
CASGRTGGNEKLFF
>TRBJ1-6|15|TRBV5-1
CASSLDRSEYSPLHF
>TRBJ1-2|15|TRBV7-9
CASSLGTDSPYGYTF
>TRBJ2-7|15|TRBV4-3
CASSLSGTGPYEQYF
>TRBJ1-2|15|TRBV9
CASSAGPRDGYGYTF
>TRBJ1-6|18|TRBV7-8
CASSSAGGVTGGNSPLHF
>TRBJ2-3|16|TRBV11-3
CASSLGLAGGTDTQYF
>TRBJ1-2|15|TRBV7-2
CASSSPRASNYGYTF
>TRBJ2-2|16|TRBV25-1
CASSRRGQGNTGELFF
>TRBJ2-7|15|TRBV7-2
CASTISGGTAYEQYF
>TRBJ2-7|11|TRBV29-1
CSVLQGVEQYF
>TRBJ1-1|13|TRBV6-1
CASSEERGTEAFF
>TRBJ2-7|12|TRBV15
CATSREGYEQYF